The 18 T cell receptor beta chains presented below share a single source sample, sequenced in a study of human T cells and chemical hapten exposure. Time point in this sample: pre-sensitization, week 0. Treatment indicated: therapeutic diphenylcyclopropenone sensitization with weekly scalp DPC. TCRdb re-derived calls from the RACE reads in MiXCR, one entry per CDR3 protein. The sample holds over 85,000 distinct CDR3 sequences; under 14% are singletons and the top ten take 2.5% to 4%. This specimen was whole blood, taken in connection with sensitization to the hapten diphenylcyclopropenone (DPC). The receptors shown here come from a woman aged 55-69 years with alopecia areata. Some clones in this sample may be carry-over from other donors' samples.

This clonotype was seen more than once but under ten times. The chain joins TRBV18 to TRBJ1-1; no firm D call. V lost 2 bases and J 5 bases, leaving 9 bases between the germline ends. The CDR3 has 13 residues. CDR1 and CDR2 (germline): KGHSH, LQKENI. The DNA for the CDR3 is TGTGCCAGCTCACCAAACCCAAGTACTGAAGCTTTCTTT. Translated: CASSPNPSTEAFF.

The J gene is TRBJ2-2, the V gene TRBV19; 13 nucleotides agree with TRBD2. Germline CDR1 is LNHDA and CDR2 is SQIVND (reference sequence). The CDR3 has 14 residues. With V trimmed by 6 bases and J by 6 bases, 1 base remained unmatched. The CDR3 loop is CASRTSGGPGELFF. The CDR3 DNA reads TGTGCCAGTAGGACTAGCGGGGGGCCCGGGGAGCTGTTTTTT. Drawing the rest from reference TRBV19 and TRBJ2-2, the complete variable domain is DGGITQSPKYLFRKEGQNVTLSCEQNLNHDAMYWYRQDPGQGLRLIYYSQIVNDFQKGDIAEGYSVSREKKESFPLTVTSAQKNPTAFYLCASRTSGGPGELFFGEGSRLTVL.

This clonotype was counted at least ten times. The chain carries TRBV18 and TRBJ1-1; the D is unclear. Per the germline V gene, CDR1 is KGHSH and CDR2 is LQKENI. Trimming shortened V by 0 bases and J by 5 bases, and 10 bases separated the two germline ends. CDR3 length: 14 amino acids. The CDR3, as DNA: TGTGCCAGCTCACCACCGGCCTTGAGGACTGAAGCTTTCTTT. It translates to CASSPPALRTEAFF.

This clonotype was counted many times. The gene calls are TRBV6-6 and TRBJ2-7; D remains unclear. This CDR3 is 12 amino acids long. The V end lost 0 bases, the J end lost 7 bases, and 7 bases lay between the germline ends. Germline CDR1 and CDR2: MNHNY and SVGAGI (reference sequence). CDR3 DNA sequence: TGTGCCAGCAGTTACTCCATGGGAGAGCAGTACTTC. Amino acid sequence: CASSYSMGEQYF.

In its sample, this clonotype was seen many times. The chain combines TRBV18 with TRBJ2-7; TRBD1 aligns across 10 bases. This CDR3 is 13 amino acids long. Unmatched junction bases numbered 0, after V lost 1 base and J lost 6 bases. Germline values: CDR1 KGHSH, CDR2 LQKENI. In DNA, the CDR3 is TGTGCCAGCTCACCACGGGACAGGGGCGAGCAGTACTTC. Translation: CASSPRDRGEQYF. Filled out from reference TRBV18 and TRBJ2-7, the complete variable domain reads NAGVMQNPRHLVRRRGQEARLRCSPMKGHSHVYWYRQLPEEGLKFMVYLQKENIIDESGMPKERFSAEFPKEGPSILRIQQVVRGDSAAYFCASSPRDRGEQYFGPGTRLTVT.

This clonotype was seen a handful of times. The chain is built from TRBV27 and TRBJ2-5; no clear D gene. CDR1 and CDR2 (germline): MNHEY, SMNVEV (reference sequence). This CDR3 comprises 14 residues. V was shortened by 3 bases and J by 7 bases, with 15 bases between the two germline ends. The CDR3 region is CASSFTARGSTQYF. The CDR3 DNA is TGTGCCAGCAGTTTCACGGCTCGTGGGTCGACCCAGTACTTC.

The gene calls are TRBV12-3 or TRBV12-4 and TRBJ1-2; the D is unclear. CDR3 length: 12 amino acids. The V end lost 5 bases, the J end lost 5 bases, and 9 bases lay between the germline ends. The CDR3 sequence: CASSALGYGYTF. CDR3 sequence (DNA): TGTGCCAGCAGTGCTCTAGGGTATGGCTACACCTTC.

The sample holds many counts of this clonotype. The chain uses TRBV12-3 or TRBV12-4 and TRBJ2-6; unclear D gene. CDR3 length equals 15 residues. V lost 7 bases and J 0 bases, leaving 10 bases between the germline ends. The CDR3 sequence: CASTVGVSGANVLTF. In DNA form, the CDR3 reads TGTGCCAGCACGGTGGGTGTCTCTGGGGCCAACGTCCTGACTTTC.

The rearrangement uses TRBV5-1 and TRBJ1-6; possibly TRBD1 for D (6 bases). V was pared by 3 bases and J by 7 bases, with 14 bases between. The CDR3 has 15 residues. Germline V gene sequence: CDR1 SGHRS, CDR2 YFSETQ. CDR3 region: CASSWGHEGNSPLHF. CDR3 nucleotide sequence: TGCGCCAGCAGCTGGGGGCACGAGGGGAATTCACCCCTCCACTTT.

The chain carries TRBV29-1 and TRBJ2-7, with 9 nucleotides matching TRBD1. The trim removed 5 bases at V and 7 bases at J, leaving 9 bases unmatched. Looked up from germline, CDR1 is SQVTM and CDR2 is ANQGSEA. The CDR3 covers 13 residues. The CDR3 loop reads CSVPGTGKNEQYF. The CDR3 DNA is TGCAGCGTTCCCGGGACAGGGAAAAATGAGCAGTACTTC.

This clonotype was counted at least ten times. CDR3 coding DNA: TGTGCCAGCAGCGTAAGTCTGGGTGAGCAGTTCTTC. Translating gives CASSVSLGEQFF. The genes are TRBV9 and TRBJ2-1; D unclear. Per germline, CDR1 SGDLS and CDR2 YYNGEE. V lost 1 base and J lost 9, with 8 bases in between. The CDR3 runs 12 residues.

In its sample, this clonotype was seen many times. CDR3 residues: CATTPQNAYNEQFF. The CDR3, as DNA: TGTGCCACCACCCCCCAGAATGCCTACAATGAGCAGTTCTTC. V is TRBV19 and J is TRBJ2-1; unclear D gene. The CDR3 has 14 amino acids. The germline V and J ends were trimmed by 10 bases and 2 bases, with 15 bases remaining between them. Germline V gene data show CDR1 as LNHDA and CDR2 as SQIVND (reference sequence). The full variable domain, its missing parts supplied by reference TRBV19 and TRBJ2-1, is DGGITQSPKYLFRKEGQNVTLSCEQNLNHDAMYWYRQDPGQGLRLIYYSQIVNDFQKGDIAEGYSVSREKKESFPLTVTSAQKNPTAFYLCATTPQNAYNEQFFGPGTRLTVL.

This clonotype was seen at least ten times. V is TRBV4-1 and J is TRBJ2-3; 7 nucleotides align to TRBD2. The J segment lost 1 base and the V segment lost 1 base, leaving 5 bases of the junction unmatched. The germline V gene encodes CDR1 MGHRA and CDR2 YSYEKL. The CDR3 contains 16 residues. Written as DNA, the CDR3 is TGCGCCAGCAGCCAAGGACCCAGCGGGGGCACAGATACGCAGTATTTT. This encodes CASSQGPSGGTDTQYF.

This clonotype turned up a few times. CDR3 nucleotide sequence: TGTGCCAGCAGCTTAGTCAGGGAGGCTAACTATGGCTACACCTTC. Protein: CASSLVREANYGYTF. The gene calls are TRBV7-9 and TRBJ1-2; maybe TRBD1 (5 bases). V was pared by 1 base and J by 0 bases, with 9 bases between. The CDR3 has 15 residues. The germline V gene has CDR1 SEHNR and CDR2 FQNEAQ (reference sequence).

This clonotype was found many times. A much larger clone lies a single base off, so this may be a read error. The chain carries TRBV13 and TRBJ1-1; TRBD1 aligns across 7 bases. Germline lookup yields CDR1 PRHDT and CDR2 FYEKMQ (reference sequence). The length of the CDR3 is 14 residues. CDR3 sequence (DNA): TGTGCCAGCAGCCCGGGACAGACGGGGATTGAAGTTTTCTTT. It translates to CASSPGQTGIEVFF.

This clonotype was seen many times. V is TRBV7-9 and J is TRBJ1-1; D is possibly TRBD1 (5 bases). V dropped 8 bases and J dropped 4 bases, with 14 bases sitting between them. The CDR3 runs to 13 residues. Germline lookup yields CDR1 SEHNR and CDR2 FQNEAQ (reference sequence). The chain's CDR3 is CASGQPGSTEAFF. In DNA, the CDR3 is TGTGCCAGCGGACAACCAGGGAGCACTGAAGCTTTCTTT.

This clonotype was counted many times. The CDR3 bases are TGTGCCAGCGGTCCGGGACAGTCTAATGAAAAACTGTTTTTT. This gives the protein CASGPGQSNEKLFF. The genes are TRBV11-2 and TRBJ1-4; TRBD1 matches at 7 bases. CDR3 length: 14 residues. V shed 8 bases, J shed 3 bases, and the junction held 6 bases outside the gene matches. Germline V gives CDR1 SGHAT, CDR2 FQNNGV.

This clonotype was seen repeatedly, ten times or more. This sequence joins TRBV5-6 and TRBJ2-1; D is uncertain. V lost 0 bases and J 3 bases, leaving 13 bases between the germline ends. Per the germline V gene, CDR1 is SGHDT and CDR2 is YYEEEE. The CDR3 is made up of 16 amino acids. CDR3 sequence: CASSLAGRALYNEQFF. The CDR3 DNA reads as TGTGCCAGCAGCTTGGCGGGTCGAGCCCTCTACAATGAGCAGTTCTTC.